This T cell receptor beta chain was documented in a study of somatic mutations in cytotoxic T cells in rheumatoid arthritis. General study results and limits: It was in rheumatoid arthritis patients, but not in healthy controls, that CD8+ clonality increased with age.

This CDR3 region has 17 residues. V shed 2 bases and J shed 3 bases, with 19 bases lying between them. Germline assignment: CDR1 MGHRA and CDR2 YSYEKL. Using positive magnetic bead selection on an AutoMACS, CD4+ and CD8+ cells were isolated, after which their purity was checked by flow cytometry. A word on this clone: Its antigen is unknown.

Using immunoSEQ multiplex PCR, the repertoire was profiled, and TCRdb retains in-frame clones only, with some absent. Among some 30,000 clones listed, approximately 86% were seen once. The TCR sequence derives from an adult with rheumatoid arthritis. The specimen sequenced was CD8+ T cells sorted from blood. This chain links TRBV4-1 with TRBJ1-2; the D gene is possibly TRBD1 (5 bases). The CDR3 DNA follows: TGCGCCAGCAGCCAAACGGTATTGGGGCTTGGAGACTATGGCTACACCTTC. Its translation is CASSQTVLGLGDYGYTF.